This TCR beta chain comes out of a study of T cell repertoires in cytomegalovirus infection. As regards this clonotype: Its antigen is unidentified.

Via MiXCR, TCRdb re-called the reads, giving one row per CDR3 protein. Of under 150,000 distinct CDR3 sequences detected, roughly a quarter appear once; the ten largest clones hold about a third. The CDR3 is made up of 15 amino acids. The germline V gene encodes CDR1 SGHTA and CDR2 FQGNSA. With V trimmed by 5 bases and J by 2 bases, 9 bases remained unmatched. The clonotype was recovered from a human donor in good health (CMV status not recorded). Some clones in this sample may be carry-over from other donors' samples. The chain uses TRBV7-2 and TRBJ2-7; 7 positions match TRBD2. Specimen: PBMCs, sequenced either directly or after in vitro stimulation (not recorded which). The CDR3, as DNA: TGTGCCAGCAGCCCCAGCGGGACCCTTACCTACGAGCAGTACTTC. Translating it yields CASSPSGTLTYEQYF.